This T cell receptor (beta chain) emerged from a study of PD-L1 blockade in urothelial cancer. Clones were sequenced by immunoSEQ multiplex PCR, and TCRdb holds only the in-frame ones, with some missing. The data show 53,000 or so clones, with around 87% seen just once and roughly 17% held by the top ten. In the case of this clone: Its target is unknown.

Study-wide points: Expansion of tumor-associated blood clones at 3 weeks was greater in durable-benefit patients.

The CDR3 totals 14 residues. From germline, CDR1 is SQVTM and CDR2 ANQGSEA. V lost 7 bases, J lost 0 bases, and 7 bases stayed unmatched. This clonotype was sampled from a man between 60 and 70 years old with urothelial cancer. The specimen was PBMCs, collected around atezolizumab (anti-PD-L1) treatment. The gene calls are TRBV29-1 and TRBJ1-1, with TRBD1 matching over 8 bases. The CDR3 coding sequence is TGCAGCGCAGCGACAGGGGCCGTGAACACTGAAGCTTTCTTT. Its protein is CSAATGAVNTEAFF. Full variable domain (missing parts from reference TRBV29-1 and TRBJ1-1): SAVISQKPSRDICQRGTSLTIQCQVDSQVTMMFWYRQQPGQSLTLIATANQGSEATYESGFVIDKFPISRPNLTFSTLTVSNMSPEDSSIYLCSAATGAVNTEAFFGQGTRLTVV.